These 20 T cell receptor beta chains were sequenced from one sample in a study of post-analysis software for immune sequencing data. Unique molecular identifiers were built into the TCR beta cDNA libraries. TCRdb used MiXCR to reprocess the PCR reads, holding one entry per CDR3 protein. The table includes about 160,000 distinct CDR3 sequences, roughly 40% detected once. The sequenced sample was blood, obtained after autologous hematopoietic stem cell transplantation. All receptors derive from a girl under 18 with multiple sclerosis.

The chain uses TRBV12-3 or TRBV12-4 and TRBJ1-2; D is ambiguous. The CDR3 length is 14 residues. V lost 2 bases and J 4 bases, leaving 11 bases between the germline ends. DNA for the CDR3: TGTGCCAGCAGTTTAATGAACACCCGCTATGGCTACACCTTC. Protein: CASSLMNTRYGYTF.

The chain joins TRBV7-9 to TRBJ1-2; 7 nucleotides align to TRBD1. With V trimmed by 1 base and J by 1 base, 15 bases remained unmatched. Germline V gene sequence: CDR1 SEHNR, CDR2 FQNEAQ (reference sequence). CDR3 length: 19 amino acids. CDR3 residues: CASSLGRRMKDRNNYGYTF. The CDR3 coding sequence is TGTGCCAGCAGCTTAGGGCGAAGAATGAAGGACAGGAATAACTATGGCTACACCTTC. Variable domain in full (rest from reference TRBV7-9 and TRBJ1-2): DTGVSQNPRHKITKRGQNVTFRCDPISEHNRLYWYRQTLGQGPEFLTYFQNEAQLEKSRLLSDRFSAERPKGSFSTLEIQRTEQGDSAMYLCASSLGRRMKDRNNYGYTFGSGTRLTVV.

The chain recombines TRBV29-1 with TRBJ2-3; 11 nucleotides align to TRBD2. V trimming: 8 bases; J trimming: 6 bases; junction bases outside the gene matches: 7. The CDR3 runs to 13 residues. Germline CDR1 is SQVTM and CDR2 is ANQGSEA. The CDR3 DNA reads TGCAGCCCGGGACTAGCGGATCCGGATACGCAGTATTTT. It codes for CSPGLADPDTQYF.

The genes are TRBV10-3 and TRBJ1-2, with D unclear. The V end lost 6 bases, the J end lost 4 bases, and 15 bases lay between the germline ends. CDR1 and CDR2 from the germline V gene are ENHRY and SYGVKD. The CDR3 has 14 amino acids. The CDR3 DNA sequence: TGTGCCATCAGCTATGGCCGGGATATCTATGGCTACACCTTC. The encoded protein is CAISYGRDIYGYTF.

About this clonotype itself: One end of the junction is discordant with germline, which a read error may explain. This chain connects TRBV19 to TRBJ1-2; 7 bases map to TRBD1. CDR3 length: 15 amino acids. Germline V lookup: CDR1 LNHDA, CDR2 SQIVND (reference sequence). The DNA for the CDR3 is TGTGCCAGTAGTATAGAGAGTTGGGACAGAGATGGCCACACCTTC. As protein: CASSIESWDRDGHTF.

This clonotype was detected many times. Here the CDR3 DNA reads TGCGCCAGCAGCTTGCAGGGGGACAATTCACCCCTCCACTTT. Translating it yields CASSLQGDNSPLHF. This rearrangement joins TRBV5-1 to TRBJ1-6, with 7 bases lining up with TRBD1. The V segment lost 1 base and the J segment 7 bases; nucleotides outside the gene matches: 2. The CDR3 extends over 14 amino acids. From germline, CDR1 is SGHRS and CDR2 YFSETQ.

The V gene is TRBV5-1, the J gene TRBJ2-3, with D uncertain. Trimming removed 1 base at V and 0 bases at J, with 18 bases between. In germline, CDR1 is SGHRS, CDR2 YFSETQ. This CDR3 has 18 residues. In nucleotides, the CDR3 is TGCGCCAGCAGCTTGTGGGATGCAGACGTATCTAGCACAGATACGCAGTATTTT. Protein product: CASSLWDADVSSTDTQYF.

The chain joins TRBV24-1 to TRBJ1-2; no firm D call. CDR3 length equals 12 residues. In germline, CDR1 is KGHDR, CDR2 SFDVKD. V lost 10 bases, J lost 11 bases, and 19 bases lay in between. This CDR3 reads CATWLQVPRYTF. The CDR3 coding sequence is TGTGCCACATGGTTGCAGGTTCCCAGATACACCTTC.

This chain joins TRBV10-3 and TRBJ1-2; a weak D match, TRBD1 (5 bases). Germline V gene data show CDR1 as ENHRY and CDR2 as SYGVKD. The V end was cut by 6 bases, the J end by 8 bases, with 25 bases between. The CDR3 extends over 16 amino acids. CDR3 residues: CAISRGTGLSAGGYTF. As DNA, the CDR3 is TGTGCCATCAGCCGGGGCACAGGTCTATCAGCTGGCGGCTACACCTTC.

This clonotype was recorded at least ten times. The rearrangement links TRBV5-4 to TRBJ2-7; no clear D gene. CDR1 is SGHNT and CDR2 is YYREEE in the germline V gene (reference sequence). The V gene lost 3 bases and the J gene lost 6 bases, with 10 bases spanning the gap. The CDR3 is 12 residues long. The CDR3 spells CASSSGWGEQYF. CDR3 nucleotide sequence: TGTGCCAGCAGCTCCGGGTGGGGCGAGCAGTACTTC.

The rearrangement uses TRBV12-3 or TRBV12-4 and TRBJ2-3; no clear D gene. The CDR3 extends over 14 amino acids. V was cut by 4 bases and J by 2 bases, with 10 bases left in between. The CDR3 sequence: CASSYNSHTDTQYF. The CDR3 nucleotides read TGTGCCAGCAGTTATAACTCACACACAGATACGCAGTATTTT.

In this sample, this clonotype turned up a few times. The V call is TRBV6-5, the J call TRBJ2-7, with TRBD2 identical over 13 bases. Losses at the gene ends were 6 bases for V and 3 bases for J; bases not matched to a gene: 8. Germline assignment: CDR1 MNHEY and CDR2 SVGAGI. The CDR3 sequence is 16 residues long. CDR3 region: CASSRRTSGGYYEQYF. As DNA, the CDR3 is TGTGCCAGCAGCCGCCGGACTAGCGGGGGCTACTACGAGCAGTACTTC.

Note on this clonotype: One base away lies a much larger clone, so this may be a sequencing read error. The rearrangement uses TRBV27 and TRBJ1-2; possibly TRBD1 for D (5 bases). The CDR3 length is 15 residues. The germline CDR1 and CDR2 sequences are MNHEY and SMNVEV (reference sequence). CDR3 DNA: TGTGCCAGCAGTTTAGACCCGGGACGGATCTATGGCTACAGCTTC. Amino acids: CASSLDPGRIYGYSF.

The sample holds many counts of this clonotype. V is TRBV29-1 and J is TRBJ2-1; D ambiguous. The germline CDR1 and CDR2 sequences are SQVTM and ANQGSEA. The CDR3 loop spans 14 amino acids. Trimming took 4 bases from V and 2 from J, leaving 12 bases between them. The CDR3 nucleotides read TGCAGCGTTGTTCGCGCGGAAACCTACAATGAGCAGTTCTTC. Translating gives CSVVRAETYNEQFF.

In its sample, this clonotype was seen once. The gene calls are TRBV2 and TRBJ1-5; D uncertain. CDR1 and CDR2 (germline): SNHLY, FYNNEI. The V and J ends lost 0 bases and 0 bases respectively, with 9 bases between them. The CDR3 extends over 16 amino acids. The CDR3 is CASSEAGGYSNQPQHF. The CDR3 nucleotides are TGTGCCAGCAGTGAAGCCGGCGGATATAGCAATCAGCCCCAGCATTTT.

This clonotype has more than one count but fewer than ten. The chain carries TRBV20-1 and TRBJ2-5, with a tentative D call TRBD2 (7 bases). The CDR3 extends over 15 amino acids. CDR1 is DFQATT and CDR2 is SNEGSKA in the germline V gene (reference sequence). The ends were cut back, 0 bases at V and 4 bases at J, with 15 bases in the middle. The CDR3 sequence: CSARDFRGAVETQYF. CDR3 nucleotides: TGCAGTGCTAGAGATTTCCGGGGGGCTGTAGAGACCCAGTACTTC.

This clonotype was counted many times. The chain recombines TRBV6-2 or TRBV6-3 with TRBJ1-5; 11 nucleotides line up with TRBD1. The CDR3 is 15 residues long. Per germline, CDR1 MNHEY and CDR2 SVGEGT. V lost 5 bases, J lost 4 bases, and 4 bases stayed unmatched. The CDR3 region has the DNA TGTGCCAGCAGTGGGACAGGGGGACGGAATCAGCCCCAGCATTTT. Translated, it gives CASSGTGGRNQPQHF.

The rearrangement joins TRBV3-1 to TRBJ2-1; tentative D call: TRBD2 (6 bases). The V and J ends lost 1 base and 8 bases respectively, with 21 bases between them. Germline V CDR1 and CDR2: LGHDT, YNNKEL (reference sequence). The CDR3 loop spans 17 amino acids. The CDR3 loop reads CASSQGGILLAKHEQFF. DNA of the CDR3: TGTGCCAGCAGCCAAGGAGGAATCCTCCTAGCGAAACATGAGCAGTTCTTC.

This clonotype has ten or more counts. The chain has TRBV9 and TRBJ2-1; D is uncertain. Germline V gene data show CDR1 as SGDLS and CDR2 as YYNGEE. The CDR3 totals 14 residues. Deletions cut 3 bases from V and 1 base from J, with 8 bases between. Written as DNA, the CDR3 is TGTGCCAGCAGCGGGATAGGGTCCTACAATGAGCAGTTCTTC. It translates to CASSGIGSYNEQFF.

Of note for this clonotype: One junction end does not reproduce the germline sequence, and a read error may be involved. V usage is TRBV6-5 and J usage is TRBJ1-1, with D perhaps TRBD1 (5 bases). The CDR3 runs 14 residues. Germline loops: CDR1 MNHEY, CDR2 SVGAGI. CDR3 DNA sequence: TGTGCCAGCAGTATAGCAGGGTTGAAAACTGAAGCTTTCTTT. Translating it yields CASSIAGLKTEAFF.